This T cell receptor beta chain is drawn from a study of T cell responses to AZD1222 COVID-19 vaccine. About this clone: Its antigen is unidentified.

Second-dose groups at about 4 or about 12 weeks were pooled. Produced via immunoSEQ multiplex PCR; TCRdb's table is partial and in-frame only. The table has about 140,000 clones, just over 85% seen once. General study results and limits: Donors, mostly white British, included more females; clonal diversity was possibly underestimated.

Here the sequenced sample was peripheral blood, taken 28 days after the second AZD1222 dose. The clonotype originates from an adult who received the AZD1222 COVID-19 vaccine.

This chain's CDR3 is CASSGSYEQYF. The CDR3 DNA reads as TGCGCCAGCAGTGGGTCCTACGAGCAGTACTTC. This chain links TRBV10-2 with TRBJ2-7, with D unclear. V shed 4 bases and J shed 1 base, with 2 bases lying between them. The length of the CDR3 is 11 residues. Germline V gives CDR1 WSHSY, CDR2 SAAADI.